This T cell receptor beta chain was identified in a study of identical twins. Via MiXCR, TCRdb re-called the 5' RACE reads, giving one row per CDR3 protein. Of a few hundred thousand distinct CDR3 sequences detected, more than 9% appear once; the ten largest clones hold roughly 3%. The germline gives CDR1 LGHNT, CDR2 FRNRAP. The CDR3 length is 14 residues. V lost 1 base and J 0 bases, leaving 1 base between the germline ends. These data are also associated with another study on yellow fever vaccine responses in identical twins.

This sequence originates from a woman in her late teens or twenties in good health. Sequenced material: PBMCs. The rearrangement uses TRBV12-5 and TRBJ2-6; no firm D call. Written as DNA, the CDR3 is TGTGCTAGTGGTTTGGGCTCTGGGGCCAACGTCCTGACTTTC. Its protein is CASGLGSGANVLTF.